Listed here are 9 T cell receptor beta chains from one sample, sequenced in a study of regulatory T cells in long-lasting Graves disease. With iRepertoire HTBI primers and Arm-PCR of CDR3 regions, TCR beta libraries were built. TCRdb redid the calling of the multiplex PCR reads with MiXCR, one entry per CDR3 protein. The sample includes fewer than 450,000 distinct CDR3 sequences, less than 25% seen only once; the top ten take around 20%. The sample's time point: persistent/refractory GD, antithyroid drugs over 5 years with positive TRAb. The authors made the TCR library using RNA they extracted from PBMCs. Specimen: peripheral blood mononuclear cells (PBMCs), collected when the disease was refractory, from a patient treated with antithyroid drugs. The receptors come from a female donor with Graves disease.

The gene calls are TRBV5-1 and TRBJ2-4, with D unresolved. The CDR3 has 16 residues. Trimming shortened V by 4 bases and J by 0 bases, and 14 bases separated the two germline ends. Germline V CDR1 and CDR2: SGHRS, YFSETQ. CDR3 in DNA: TGCGCCAGCAGCGATTCCCTTACTACAGCCAAAAACATTCAGTACTTC. It yields the protein CASSDSLTTAKNIQYF.

This clonotype was recorded many times. V gene TRBV2 combines with J gene TRBJ2-7; TRBD1 agrees at 12 bases. Germline V gives CDR1 SNHLY, CDR2 FYNNEI. The CDR3 is 16 residues long. Trimming cost V 7 bases and J 2 bases; bases outside gene matches: 9. CDR3 loop: CASKVGQGASTYEQYF. The CDR3 region has the DNA TGTGCCAGCAAGGTGGGACAGGGGGCATCGACCTACGAGCAGTACTTC.

The chain combines TRBV19 with TRBJ1-5; D is possibly TRBD1 (5 bases). V shed 1 base and J shed 5 bases, with 12 bases lying between them. Germline CDR1 and CDR2: LNHDA and SQIVND (reference sequence). The CDR3 sequence is 15 residues long. CDR3 loop: CASSIVVGRDQPQHF. The CDR3 DNA is TGTGCCAGTAGTATAGTAGTGGGCAGGGATCAGCCCCAGCATTTT.

This clonotype came up a few times. The CDR3, as DNA: TGTGCCAGCAGTCGAATTGCTCAAGAGACCCAGTACTTC. Translated: CASSRIAQETQYF. The chain couples TRBV27 to TRBJ2-5, with unresolved D. The length of the CDR3 is 13 residues. Trimming removed 5 bases at V and 2 bases at J, with 9 bases between. The germline V gene encodes CDR1 MNHEY and CDR2 SMNVEV (reference sequence).

This clonotype appeared a single time. This chain connects TRBV18 to TRBJ1-1, with no clear D. CDR1 KGHSH and CDR2 LQKENI come from the germline V gene. This CDR3 region has 15 residues. V lost 4 bases and J 3 bases, leaving 15 bases between the germline ends. This CDR3 is CASSQDPVGYTEAFF. The DNA for the CDR3 is TGTGCCAGCTCACAAGACCCCGTGGGGTACACTGAAGCTTTCTTT.

The table lists this clonotype with many counts. The chain is built from TRBV28 and TRBJ2-7; D ambiguous. Germline V gene sequence: CDR1 MDHEN, CDR2 SYDVKM. V was pared by 3 bases and J by 6 bases, with 15 bases between. This CDR3 has 14 amino acids. CDR3 sequence: CASSFGMAASEQYF. CDR3 coding DNA: TGTGCCAGCAGTTTTGGAATGGCGGCCAGCGAGCAGTACTTC.

This sequence joins TRBV7-9 and TRBJ2-2; a possible D gene is TRBD2 (6 bases). This CDR3 has 15 residues. Germline loops: CDR1 SEHNR, CDR2 FQNEAQ (reference sequence). V was trimmed by 1 base and J by 6 bases, leaving 12 bases between them. In DNA form, the CDR3 reads TGTGCCAGCAGCTTAGGCCTAGCGAGGGCCGGGGAGCTGTTTTTT. Its translation: CASSLGLARAGELFF.

The table lists this clonotype with many counts. A junction boundary mismatches the germline segment, possibly from a read error. The V gene is TRBV3-1, the J gene TRBJ2-4; 7 nucleotides agree with TRBD2. This CDR3 is built from 17 residues. Germline assignment: CDR1 LGHDT and CDR2 YNNKEL (reference sequence). The DNA of the CDR3 is TGTGCCAGCAGCCAAGAAGAGGGGAGGGCTACGATAAACCTTCAGTACTTC. It translates to CASSQEEGRATINLQYF. Filled out from reference TRBV3-1 and TRBJ2-4, the complete variable domain reads DTAVSQTPKYLVTQMGNDKSIKCEQNLGHDTMYWYKQDSKKFLKIMFSYNNKELIINETVPNRFSPKSPDKAHLNLHINSLELGDSAVYFCASSQEEGRATINLQYFGAGTRLSVL.

V gene TRBV20-1 combines with J gene TRBJ2-7; 7 nucleotides match TRBD2. The V and J ends lost 0 bases and 5 bases, in that order; junction bases with no gene match: 10. CDR1 is DFQATT, CDR2 SNEGSKA, per germline (reference sequence). The CDR3 consists of 15 residues. CDR3 amino acids: CSAREVGGQWDEQYF. The CDR3 nucleotides are TGCAGTGCTAGAGAAGTGGGAGGGCAATGGGACGAGCAGTACTTC.